The rows below give T cell receptor beta chains drawn from one sample of a study of cytomegalovirus exposure and HLA in healthy donors. The assay was immunoSEQ multiplex PCR, and TCRdb's table has in-frame clones only and misses some. The data show fewer than 200,000 clones, with 80% to 90% seen just once and roughly 2% held by the top ten. Sequenced material: PBMCs. Source of these receptors: a woman aged 18-35 years in good health and CMV-seronegative. Both conserved end residues are part of each CDR3. The D gene is left open where the match is weak. The size field is filled for only some rows; it gives once, few, many or a size class.

v_call	j_call	d_call	clone_size	cdr3_aa	cdr3_nt
TRBV18	TRBJ1-2	NA	once	CASSPQGGDGYTF	TGTGCCAGCTCACCACAGGGGGGGGATGGCTACACCTTC
TRBV7-3	TRBJ1-2	NA	NA	CASSAPGDYGYTF	TGTGCCAGCAGCGCCCCGGGGGACTATGGTTACACCTTC
TRBV5-1	TRBJ2-7	NA	few	CASTEGGPYEQYF	TGCGCCAGCACTGAAGGCGGCCCCTACGAGCAGTACTTC
TRBV2	TRBJ1-3	TRBD1	NA	CASSRTGFTIYF	TGTGCCAGCAGTCGGACAGGCTTTACCATATATTTT
TRBV7-2	TRBJ1-5	NA	few	CASSATGHPNQPQHF	TGTGCCAGCAGCGCGACGGGACACCCCAATCAGCCCCAGCATTTT
TRBV10-3	TRBJ2-1	TRBD1	NA	CAISEPMGQSSSYNEQFF	TGTGCCATCAGTGAGCCCATGGGACAGTCGAGCTCCTACAATGAGCAGTTCTTC
TRBV5-4	TRBJ1-2	NA	NA	CASSLGGSSMSGYTF	TGTGCCAGCAGCTTGGGAGGGAGCTCGATGTCTGGCTACACCTTC
TRBV6-5	TRBJ1-1	NA	NA	CASTRSGVNTEAFF	TGTGCCAGCACCCGGAGCGGGGTGAACACTGAAGCTTTCTTT
TRBV19	TRBJ1-3	NA	NA	CASSIRSESSGNTIYF	TGTGCCAGTAGTATCCGGAGCGAGAGCTCTGGAAACACCATATATTTT
TRBV2	TRBJ1-4	TRBD1	NA	CASLRQGATNEKLFF	TGTGCCAGCTTAAGACAGGGGGCAACAAATGAAAAACTGTTTTTT
TRBV4-1	TRBJ1-2	TRBD1	NA	CASSQDTQTGRYGYTF	TGCGCCAGCAGCCAAGATACCCAGACAGGGCGCTATGGCTACACCTTC
TRBV5-1	TRBJ1-4	NA	NA	CASSLAGDEKLFF	TGCGCCAGCAGCTTGGCTGGAGATGAAAAACTGTTTTTT
TRBV6-1	TRBJ1-2	TRBD1	NA	CASSARTGGDYGYTF	TGTGCCAGCAGTGCCAGGACAGGGGGCGACTATGGCTACACCTTC
TRBV6-5	TRBJ1-1	NA	NA	CASSYSWSMNTEAFF	TGTGCCAGCAGTTACTCCTGGAGCATGAACACTGAAGCTTTCTTT
TRBV5-1	TRBJ1-2	TRBD1	NA	CASSLTTGDGNYGYTF	TGCGCCAGCAGCTTGACCACAGGGGATGGTAACTATGGCTACACCTTC
TRBV14	TRBJ1-2	NA	NA	CASSQGEGNYGYTF	TGTGCCAGCAGCCAAGGGGAGGGGAACTATGGCTACACCTTC
TRBV4-2	TRBJ1-2	NA	few	CASSQVAGDNYGYTF	TGTGCCAGCAGCCAAGTGGCAGGGGATAACTATGGCTACACCTTC
TRBV29-1	TRBJ1-3	TRBD1	NA	CSVGQGIGNTIYF	TGCAGCGTTGGACAGGGCATTGGAAACACCATATATTTT
TRBV5-1	TRBJ2-6	TRBD1	NA	CASSWKGQGGPGANVLTF	TGCGCCAGCAGCTGGAAGGGACAGGGTGGCCCTGGGGCCAACGTCCTGACTTTC
TRBV9	TRBJ2-2	TRBD1	NA	CASSLRQGWNTGELFF	TGTGCCAGCAGCTTACGACAGGGTTGGAACACCGGGGAGCTGTTTTTT
TRBV10-1	TRBJ2-2	NA	NA	CASSGELANTGELFF	TGCGCCAGCAGTGGTGAACTCGCAAACACCGGGGAGCTGTTTTTT
TRBV28	TRBJ2-7	NA	NA	CASRRTGDYEQYF	TGTGCCAGCAGGAGGACTGGAGATTACGAGCAGTACTTC
TRBV6-1	TRBJ1-1	NA	once	CASSDRGQFNTEAFF	TGTGCCAGCAGCGATCGCGGACAGTTTAACACTGAAGCTTTCTTT
TRBV28	TRBJ1-2	TRBD1	NA	CASSLTGPYGYTF	TGTGCCAGCAGTTTGACAGGGCCCTATGGCTACACCTTC
TRBV5-8	TRBJ1-2	NA	NA	CASSLGHLNYGYTF	TGTGCCAGCAGCTTAGGACATCTTAACTATGGCTACACCTTC
TRBV28	TRBJ1-1	NA	NA	CASSFLATSGTEAFF	TGTGCCAGCAGTTTTTTAGCCACCTCAGGGACTGAAGCTTTCTTT
TRBV27	TRBJ1-5	TRBD1	NA	CASRPRQGALNQPQHF	TGTGCCAGCAGACCCCGACAGGGGGCCCTCAATCAGCCCCAGCATTTT
TRBV6-6	TRBJ2-7	TRBD1	NA	CASSTTGGYEQYF	TGTGCCAGCAGTACGACAGGGGGGTACGAGCAGTACTTC
TRBV2	TRBJ1-4	NA	NA	CASSDGGRLYGEKLFF	TGTGCCAGCAGTGACGGGGGGCGCCTTTACGGTGAAAAACTGTTTTTT